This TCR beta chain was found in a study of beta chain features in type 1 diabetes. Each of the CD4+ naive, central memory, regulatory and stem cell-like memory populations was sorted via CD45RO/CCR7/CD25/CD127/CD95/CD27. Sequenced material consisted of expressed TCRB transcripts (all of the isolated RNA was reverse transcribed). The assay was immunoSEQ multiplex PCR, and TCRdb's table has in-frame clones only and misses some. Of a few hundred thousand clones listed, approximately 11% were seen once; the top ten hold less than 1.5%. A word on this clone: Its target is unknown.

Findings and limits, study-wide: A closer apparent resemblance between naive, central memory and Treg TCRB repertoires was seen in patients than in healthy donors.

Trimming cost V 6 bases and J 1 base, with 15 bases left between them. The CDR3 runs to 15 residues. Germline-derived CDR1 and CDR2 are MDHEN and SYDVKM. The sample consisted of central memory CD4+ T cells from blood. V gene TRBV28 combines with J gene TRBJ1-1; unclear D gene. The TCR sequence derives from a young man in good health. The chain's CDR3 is CASREITVRNTEAFF. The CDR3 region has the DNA TGTGCCAGCAGAGAAATAACAGTGAGGAACACTGAAGCTTTCTTT.